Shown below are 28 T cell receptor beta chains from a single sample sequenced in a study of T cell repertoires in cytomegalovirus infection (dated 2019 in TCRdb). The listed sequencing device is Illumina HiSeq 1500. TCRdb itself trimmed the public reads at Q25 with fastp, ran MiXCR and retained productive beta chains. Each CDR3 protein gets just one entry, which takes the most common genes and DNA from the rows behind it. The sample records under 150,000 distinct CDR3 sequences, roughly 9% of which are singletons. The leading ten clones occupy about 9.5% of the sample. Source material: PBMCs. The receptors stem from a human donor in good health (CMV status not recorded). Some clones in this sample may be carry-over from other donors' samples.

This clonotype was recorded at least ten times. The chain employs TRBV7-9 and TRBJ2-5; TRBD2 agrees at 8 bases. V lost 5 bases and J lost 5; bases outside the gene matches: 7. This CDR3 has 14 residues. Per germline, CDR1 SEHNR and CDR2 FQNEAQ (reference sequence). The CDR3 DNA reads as TGTGCCAGCAGCCCAACTAGCGGCGGGGAGACCCAGTACTTC. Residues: CASSPTSGGETQYF.

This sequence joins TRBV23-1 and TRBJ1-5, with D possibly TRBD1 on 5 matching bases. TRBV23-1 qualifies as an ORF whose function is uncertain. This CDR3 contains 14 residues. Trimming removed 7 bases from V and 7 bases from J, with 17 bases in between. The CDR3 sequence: CASIRRRREQPQHF. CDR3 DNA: TGCGCCAGCATCAGACGGCGCAGGGAGCAGCCCCAGCATTTT.

The CDR3 nucleotides are TGCAGTGCTAGAGATGAACTAGCAACTAATGAAAAACTGTTTTTT. Translated: CSARDELATNEKLFF. The J gene is TRBJ1-4, the V gene TRBV20-1; D ambiguous. Per germline, CDR1 DFQATT and CDR2 SNEGSKA (reference sequence). Trimming shortened V by 0 bases and J by 0 bases, and 8 bases separated the two germline ends. This CDR3 contains 15 residues.

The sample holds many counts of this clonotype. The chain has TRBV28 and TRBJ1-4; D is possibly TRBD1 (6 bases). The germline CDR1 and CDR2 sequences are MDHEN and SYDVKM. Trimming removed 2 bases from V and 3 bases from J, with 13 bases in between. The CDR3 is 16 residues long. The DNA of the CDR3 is TGTGCCAGCAGTTTAGGGGGCGGTTCAGCTAATGAAAAACTGTTTTTT. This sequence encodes CASSLGGGSANEKLFF.

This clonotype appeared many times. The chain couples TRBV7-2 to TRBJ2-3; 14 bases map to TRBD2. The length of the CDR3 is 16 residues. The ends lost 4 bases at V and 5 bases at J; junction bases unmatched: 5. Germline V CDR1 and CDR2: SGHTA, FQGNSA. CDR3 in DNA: TGTGCCAGCAGCTCGGGACTAGCGGGGGCCCAAGATACGCAGTATTTT. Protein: CASSSGLAGAQDTQYF. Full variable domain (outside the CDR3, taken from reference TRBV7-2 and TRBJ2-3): GAGVSQSPSNKVTEKGKDVELRCDPISGHTALYWYRQSLGQGLEFLIYFQGNSAPDKSGLPSDRFSAERTGGSVSTLTIQRTQQEDSAVYLCASSSGLAGAQDTQYFGPGTRLTVL.

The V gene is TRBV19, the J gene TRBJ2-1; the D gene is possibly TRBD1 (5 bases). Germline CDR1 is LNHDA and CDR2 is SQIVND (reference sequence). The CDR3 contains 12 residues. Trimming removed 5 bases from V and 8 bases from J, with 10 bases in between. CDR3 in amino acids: CASSSQGYEQFF. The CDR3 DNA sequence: TGTGCCAGTAGTTCTCAGGGTTATGAGCAGTTCTTC.

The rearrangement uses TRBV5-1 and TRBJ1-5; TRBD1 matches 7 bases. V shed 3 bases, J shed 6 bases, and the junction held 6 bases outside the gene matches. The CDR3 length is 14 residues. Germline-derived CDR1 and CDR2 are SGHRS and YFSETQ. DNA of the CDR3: TGCGCCAGCAGCTCTGGACAGGATGGTCAGCCCCAGCATTTT. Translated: CASSSGQDGQPQHF.

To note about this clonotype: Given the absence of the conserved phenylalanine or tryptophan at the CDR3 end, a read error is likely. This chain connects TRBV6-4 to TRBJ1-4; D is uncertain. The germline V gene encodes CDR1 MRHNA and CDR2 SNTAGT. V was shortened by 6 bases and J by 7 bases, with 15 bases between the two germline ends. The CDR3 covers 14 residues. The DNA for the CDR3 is TGTGCCAGCAGCCCGACCCCTGGTGCTGAAAAACTGTTTTAT. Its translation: CASSPTPGAEKLFY.

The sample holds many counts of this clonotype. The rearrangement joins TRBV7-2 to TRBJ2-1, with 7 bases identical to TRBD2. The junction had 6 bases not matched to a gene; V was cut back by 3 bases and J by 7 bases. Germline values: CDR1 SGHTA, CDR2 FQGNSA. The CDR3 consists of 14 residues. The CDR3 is CASSFTGTMNEQFF. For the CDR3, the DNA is TGTGCCAGCAGCTTCACCGGGACTATGAATGAGCAGTTCTTC.

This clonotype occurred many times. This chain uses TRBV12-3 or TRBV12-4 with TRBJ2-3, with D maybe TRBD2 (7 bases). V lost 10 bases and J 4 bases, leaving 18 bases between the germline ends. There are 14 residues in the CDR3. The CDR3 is CANTLGGAADTQYF. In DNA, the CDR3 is TGTGCCAACACATTGGGGGGGGCTGCAGATACGCAGTATTTT.

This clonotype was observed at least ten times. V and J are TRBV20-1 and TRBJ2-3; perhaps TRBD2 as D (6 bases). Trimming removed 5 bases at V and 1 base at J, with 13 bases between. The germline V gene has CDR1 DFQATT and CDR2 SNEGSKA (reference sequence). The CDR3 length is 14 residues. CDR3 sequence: CSARRDSRTDTQYF. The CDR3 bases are TGCAGTGCTCGCCGGGACTCCCGCACAGATACGCAGTATTTT.

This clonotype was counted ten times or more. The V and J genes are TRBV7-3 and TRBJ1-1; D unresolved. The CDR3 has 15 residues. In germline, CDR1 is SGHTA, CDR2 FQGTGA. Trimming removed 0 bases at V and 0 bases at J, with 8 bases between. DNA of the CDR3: TGTGCCAGCAGCTTAACGCACGGGATGAACACTGAAGCTTTCTTT. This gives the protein CASSLTHGMNTEAFF.

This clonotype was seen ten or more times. This CDR3 reads CSASGQGKDQPQHF. Here the CDR3 DNA reads TGCAGTGCTTCTGGACAGGGGAAAGATCAGCCCCAGCATTTT. This chain uses TRBV20-1 with TRBJ1-5, with 9 bases aligning to TRBD1. The V and J ends lost 5 bases and 5 bases, in that order; junction bases with no gene match: 7. Germline V gene lookup returns CDR1 DFQATT and CDR2 SNEGSKA (reference sequence). The CDR3 runs to 14 residues.

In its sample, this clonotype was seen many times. The CDR3 nucleotides read TGTGCCAGCAGCCTCGGGGCGGGGGGATCCTACGAGCAGTACTTC. Its protein product is CASSLGAGGSYEQYF. The chain is built from TRBV7-2 and TRBJ2-7, with TRBD2 matching over 8 bases. The V gene end was trimmed by 5 bases and the J gene end by 1 base; junction bases not matched to a gene: 7. CDR3 length: 15 residues. Per the germline V gene, CDR1 is SGHTA and CDR2 is FQGNSA.

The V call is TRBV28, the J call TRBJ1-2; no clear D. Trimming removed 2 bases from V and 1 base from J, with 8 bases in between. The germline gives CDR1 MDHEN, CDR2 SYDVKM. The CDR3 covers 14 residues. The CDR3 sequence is CASSLSSSNYGYTF. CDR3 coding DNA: TGTGCCAGCAGTTTAAGTAGCAGTAACTATGGCTACACCTTC.

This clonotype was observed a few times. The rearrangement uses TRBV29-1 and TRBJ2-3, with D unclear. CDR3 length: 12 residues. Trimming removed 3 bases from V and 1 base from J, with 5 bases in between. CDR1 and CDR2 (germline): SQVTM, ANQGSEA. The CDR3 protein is CSVDRGTDTQYF. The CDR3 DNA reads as TGCAGCGTTGATAGGGGCACAGATACGCAGTATTTT.

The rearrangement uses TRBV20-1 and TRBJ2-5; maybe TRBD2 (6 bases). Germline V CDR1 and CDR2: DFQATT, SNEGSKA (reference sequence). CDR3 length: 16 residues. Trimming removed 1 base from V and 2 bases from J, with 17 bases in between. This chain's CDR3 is CSARAPRGDSQETQYF. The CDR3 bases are TGCAGTGCTAGAGCTCCCAGAGGGGACTCTCAAGAGACCCAGTACTTC.

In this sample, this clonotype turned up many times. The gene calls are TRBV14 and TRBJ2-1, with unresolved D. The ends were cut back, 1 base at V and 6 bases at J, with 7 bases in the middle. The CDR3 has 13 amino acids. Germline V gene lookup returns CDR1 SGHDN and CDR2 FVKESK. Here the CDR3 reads CASSQGGANEQFF. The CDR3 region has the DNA TGTGCCAGCAGCCAAGGAGGAGCCAATGAGCAGTTCTTC.

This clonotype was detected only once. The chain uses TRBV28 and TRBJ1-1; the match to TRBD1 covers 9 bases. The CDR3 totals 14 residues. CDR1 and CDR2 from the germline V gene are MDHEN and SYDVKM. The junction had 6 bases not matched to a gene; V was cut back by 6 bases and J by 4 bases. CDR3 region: CASSAGTGSTEAFF. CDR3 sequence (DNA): TGTGCCAGCAGCGCCGGGACAGGGAGCACTGAAGCTTTCTTT.

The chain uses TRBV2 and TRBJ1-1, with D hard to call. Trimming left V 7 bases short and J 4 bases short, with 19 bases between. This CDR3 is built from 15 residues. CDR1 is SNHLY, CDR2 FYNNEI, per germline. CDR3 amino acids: CASIEGRPGGTEAFF. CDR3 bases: TGTGCCAGCATCGAAGGGAGACCGGGTGGCACTGAAGCTTTCTTT.

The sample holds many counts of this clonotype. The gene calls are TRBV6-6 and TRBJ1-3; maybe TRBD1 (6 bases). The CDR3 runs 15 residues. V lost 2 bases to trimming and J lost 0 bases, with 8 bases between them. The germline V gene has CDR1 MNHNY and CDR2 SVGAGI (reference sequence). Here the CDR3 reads CASSYRDTSGNTIYF. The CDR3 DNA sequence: TGTGCCAGCAGTTACCGGGACACCTCTGGAAACACCATATATTTT.

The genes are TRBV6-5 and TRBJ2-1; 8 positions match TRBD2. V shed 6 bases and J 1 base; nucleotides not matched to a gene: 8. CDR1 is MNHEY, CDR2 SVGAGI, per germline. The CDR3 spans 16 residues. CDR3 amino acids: CASSILAAISYNEQFF. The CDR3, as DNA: TGTGCCAGCAGCATACTAGCGGCGATTTCCTACAATGAGCAGTTCTTC.

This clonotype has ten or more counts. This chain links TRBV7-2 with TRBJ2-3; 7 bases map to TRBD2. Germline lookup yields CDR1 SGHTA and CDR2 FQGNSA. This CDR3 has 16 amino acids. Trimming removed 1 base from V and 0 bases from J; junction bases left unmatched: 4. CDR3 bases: TGTGCCAGCAGCTTAGACGCGGGGGTTAGCACAGATACGCAGTATTTT. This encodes CASSLDAGVSTDTQYF.

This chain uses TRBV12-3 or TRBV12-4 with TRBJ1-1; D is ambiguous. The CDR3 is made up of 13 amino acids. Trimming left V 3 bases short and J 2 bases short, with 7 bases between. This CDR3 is CASSFGFNTEAFF. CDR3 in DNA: TGTGCCAGCAGTTTCGGGTTTAACACTGAAGCTTTCTTT.

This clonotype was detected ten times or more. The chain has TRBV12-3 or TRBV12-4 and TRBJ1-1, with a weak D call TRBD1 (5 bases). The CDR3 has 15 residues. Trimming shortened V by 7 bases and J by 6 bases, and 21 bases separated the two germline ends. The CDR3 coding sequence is TGTGCCAGCACCCCGAGGGGCGGGTCAGGCTCTGAAGCTTTCTTT. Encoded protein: CASTPRGGSGSEAFF.

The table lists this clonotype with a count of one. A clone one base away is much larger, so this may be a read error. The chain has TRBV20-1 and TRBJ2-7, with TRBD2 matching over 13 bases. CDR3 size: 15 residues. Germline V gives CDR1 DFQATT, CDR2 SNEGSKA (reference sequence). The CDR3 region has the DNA TGCTGTGCTCAGACTTTGACTAGCGGGGGGTACGAGCAGTACTTC. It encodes CCAQTLTSGGYEQYF.

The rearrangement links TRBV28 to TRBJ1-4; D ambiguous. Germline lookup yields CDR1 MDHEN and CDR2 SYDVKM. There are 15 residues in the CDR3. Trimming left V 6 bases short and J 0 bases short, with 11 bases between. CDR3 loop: CASRKGPATNEKLFF. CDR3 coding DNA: TGTGCCAGCAGAAAAGGGCCCGCAACTAATGAAAAACTGTTTTTT.

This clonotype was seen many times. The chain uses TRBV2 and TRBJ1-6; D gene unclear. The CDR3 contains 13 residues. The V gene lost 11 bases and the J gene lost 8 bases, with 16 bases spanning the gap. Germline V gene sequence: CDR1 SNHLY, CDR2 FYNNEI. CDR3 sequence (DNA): TGTGCCGGTGTGACCGAACGTTATTCACCCCTCCACTTT. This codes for CAGVTERYSPLHF.